Listed below are T cell receptor beta chains from one sample, sequenced in a study of T cell responses to AZD1222 COVID-19 vaccine. Libraries were prepared by immunoSEQ multiplex PCR; TCRdb keeps only in-frame clonotypes and omits some of them. The repertoire holds 120,000 or so clones, 80% to 95% seen once, with about 4.5% in the top ten. The material sequenced was peripheral blood, taken on day 0 of MenACWY control vaccination. These receptors were taken from an adult in good health. Both conserved end residues are part of each CDR3. The D gene is left open where the match is weak. Clone sizes are given selectively: once, few, many, or a class where the clone is expanded.

d_gene: TRBD2
j_gene: TRBJ2-2
v_gene: TRBV2
abundance: NA
CDR3nt: TGTGCCAGCCGGACGGGGGGAAACACCGGGGAGCTGTTTTTT
CDR3aa: CASRTGGNTGELFF

d_gene: NA
j_gene: TRBJ2-1
v_gene: TRBV7-3
abundance: once
CDR3nt: TGTGCCAGCAGCTTAACGAAGGGGGTGGGGAATGAGCAGTTCTTC
CDR3aa: CASSLTKGVGNEQFF

d_gene: NA
j_gene: TRBJ1-4
v_gene: TRBV11-2
abundance: NA
CDR3nt: TGTGCCAGCAGCTTGGTTGGCAATGAAAAACTGTTTTTT
CDR3aa: CASSLVGNEKLFF

d_gene: NA
j_gene: TRBJ2-2
v_gene: TRBV19
abundance: NA
CDR3nt: NA
CDR3aa: CASSTSVGRGRAGELFF

d_gene: NA
j_gene: TRBJ1-4
v_gene: TRBV11-2
abundance: NA
CDR3nt: TGTGCCAGCAGCAAAGGAGTAGAGGTCGGGAAACTGTTTTTT
CDR3aa: CASSKGVEVGKLFF

d_gene: NA
j_gene: TRBJ2-1
v_gene: TRBV24-1
abundance: NA
CDR3nt: TGTGCCACCAGGTGGCAAGCTCACAATGAGCAGTTCTTC
CDR3aa: CATRWQAHNEQFF

d_gene: TRBD2
j_gene: TRBJ2-1
v_gene: TRBV28
abundance: NA
CDR3nt: TGTGCCAGCAGTCCTCGGACTAGCGGGGTAGGCTACAATGAGCAGTTCTTC
CDR3aa: CASSPRTSGVGYNEQFF

d_gene: TRBD1
j_gene: TRBJ1-6
v_gene: TRBV3-1/TRBV3-2
abundance: NA
CDR3nt: TGTGCCAGCAGCCTAAGTCAGGGGGCGTTTTCACCCCTCCACTTT
CDR3aa: CASSLSQGAFSPLHF

d_gene: NA
j_gene: TRBJ1-3
v_gene: TRBV7-2
abundance: NA
CDR3nt: TGTGCCAGCAGCTTAAGGTGGCGGAGCTCTGGAAACACCATATATTTT
CDR3aa: CASSLRWRSSGNTIYF

d_gene: TRBD1
j_gene: TRBJ2-2
v_gene: TRBV28
abundance: NA
CDR3nt: TGTGCCAGCAGTTCAGGGGGACCGAACACCGGGGAGCTGTTTTTT
CDR3aa: CASSSGGPNTGELFF

d_gene: NA
j_gene: TRBJ2-1
v_gene: TRBV6-1
abundance: NA
CDR3nt: TGTGCCAGCAGTGGTCACGGGATTTTCTCCTACAATGAGCAGTTCTTC
CDR3aa: CASSGHGIFSYNEQFF

d_gene: NA
j_gene: TRBJ2-1
v_gene: TRBV15
abundance: few
CDR3nt: TGTGCCACCAGGAACGTAGTACAGGGTCCCTACAATGAGCAGTTCTTC
CDR3aa: CATRNVVQGPYNEQFF

d_gene: TRBD2
j_gene: TRBJ2-1
v_gene: TRBV5-1
abundance: NA
CDR3nt: TGCGCCAGCAGCTTGGGGGGACTAGCGGGAGGGAATGAGCAGTTCTTC
CDR3aa: CASSLGGLAGGNEQFF

d_gene: NA
j_gene: TRBJ1-2
v_gene: TRBV5-1
abundance: few
CDR3nt: TGCGCCAGCAGTTCAACCGGGACGGACTATGGCTACACCTTC
CDR3aa: CASSSTGTDYGYTF

d_gene: TRBD1
j_gene: TRBJ1-6
v_gene: TRBV7-9
abundance: once
CDR3nt: TGTGCCAGCAGCTCGGGACAGTATAATTCACCCCTCCACTTT
CDR3aa: CASSSGQYNSPLHF

d_gene: TRBD1
j_gene: TRBJ1-5
v_gene: TRBV6-5
abundance: NA
CDR3nt: TGTGCCAGCAGTTCCCGATTACAGGGGAAACAGCCCCAGCATTTT
CDR3aa: CASSSRLQGKQPQHF

d_gene: TRBD2
j_gene: TRBJ2-3
v_gene: TRBV10-3
abundance: NA
CDR3nt: TGTGCCATTAGCGGGACACGTGATACGCAGTATTTT
CDR3aa: CAISGTRDTQYF

d_gene: NA
j_gene: TRBJ1-3
v_gene: TRBV2
abundance: NA
CDR3nt: TGTGCCAGCAGTGATCAGGCCCCTAACTCTGGAAACACCATATATTTT
CDR3aa: CASSDQAPNSGNTIYF

d_gene: NA
j_gene: TRBJ1-5
v_gene: TRBV4-1
abundance: NA
CDR3nt: TGCGCCAGCACCCCCGGGGGCCAGGCCAATCAGCCCCAGCATTTT
CDR3aa: CASTPGGQANQPQHF

d_gene: TRBD1
j_gene: TRBJ1-2
v_gene: TRBV7-9
abundance: NA
CDR3nt: TGTGCCAGCAGTTGGGACAGGGGGGGAGGCTACACCTTC
CDR3aa: CASSWDRGGGYTF

d_gene: NA
j_gene: TRBJ2-3
v_gene: TRBV27
abundance: NA
CDR3nt: TGTGCCAGCCTAGGGGGGGCCGAAGATACGCAGTATTTT
CDR3aa: CASLGGAEDTQYF

d_gene: TRBD1
j_gene: TRBJ1-4
v_gene: TRBV10-3
abundance: few
CDR3nt: TGTGCCATCAAAGCACAGGGGAATGAAAAACTGTTTTTT
CDR3aa: CAIKAQGNEKLFF

d_gene: TRBD2
j_gene: TRBJ2-2
v_gene: TRBV19
abundance: NA
CDR3nt: TGTGCCAGTAGAATCGCGGGGGGAGCGAACACCGGGGAGCTGTTTTTT
CDR3aa: CASRIAGGANTGELFF

d_gene: NA
j_gene: TRBJ1-6
v_gene: TRBV28
abundance: NA
CDR3nt: TGTGCCAGCAATCCAGCCTCCTATAATTCACCCCTCCACTTT
CDR3aa: CASNPASYNSPLHF

d_gene: TRBD2
j_gene: TRBJ2-3
v_gene: TRBV30
abundance: NA
CDR3nt: TGTGCCTGGAGTCTAGCGGGAGCCACAGATACGCAGTATTTT
CDR3aa: CAWSLAGATDTQYF

d_gene: NA
j_gene: TRBJ1-2
v_gene: TRBV12-3/TRBV12-4
abundance: NA
CDR3nt: TGTGCCAGCAGTTTAATCGGCTTTGGCTACACCTTC
CDR3aa: CASSLIGFGYTF

d_gene: NA
j_gene: TRBJ2-7
v_gene: TRBV18
abundance: NA
CDR3nt: TGTGCCAGCTCACCTTCGGACAACTTACTTTCCTACGAGCAGTACTTC
CDR3aa: CASSPSDNLLSYEQYF

d_gene: TRBD2
j_gene: TRBJ2-1
v_gene: TRBV2
abundance: NA
CDR3nt: TGTGCCAGCAGTGAAAGGCTAGCGGGAGCGCCCTACCTCAATGAGCAGTTCTTC
CDR3aa: CASSERLAGAPYLNEQFF

d_gene: NA
j_gene: TRBJ2-5
v_gene: TRBV5-4
abundance: NA
CDR3nt: TGTGCCAGCAGCTGGCGGGACAGCAAAGAGACCCAGTACTTC
CDR3aa: CASSWRDSKETQYF

d_gene: TRBD1
j_gene: TRBJ2-1
v_gene: TRBV19
abundance: NA
CDR3nt: TGTGCCAGTAGTCCTGGGACAGACAATGAGCAGTTCTTC
CDR3aa: CASSPGTDNEQFF

d_gene: NA
j_gene: TRBJ1-2
v_gene: TRBV19
abundance: NA
CDR3nt: TGTGCCAGTAGTCCAGGACAGTTTACTTATGGCTACACCTTC
CDR3aa: CASSPGQFTYGYTF

d_gene: NA
j_gene: TRBJ1-1
v_gene: TRBV6-2/TRBV6-3
abundance: NA
CDR3nt: TGTGCCAGCAGTTATACGGTAACGGTCGAGGAAGCTTTCTTT
CDR3aa: CASSYTVTVEEAFF

d_gene: NA
j_gene: TRBJ2-1
v_gene: TRBV5-1
abundance: NA
CDR3nt: TGCGCCAGCAGCTTGGTGGGGAGCGGCTCCTACAATGAGCAGTTCTTC
CDR3aa: CASSLVGSGSYNEQFF

d_gene: NA
j_gene: TRBJ2-3
v_gene: TRBV15
abundance: NA
CDR3nt: TGTGCCACCAGCAGAGATCGGGAAGATACGCAGTATTTT
CDR3aa: CATSRDREDTQYF

d_gene: NA
j_gene: TRBJ2-1
v_gene: TRBV24-1
abundance: NA
CDR3nt: TGTGCCACCAGTGGCCCTTTCTCCTACAATGAGCAGTTCTTC
CDR3aa: CATSGPFSYNEQFF

d_gene: NA
j_gene: TRBJ1-5
v_gene: TRBV11-2
abundance: NA
CDR3nt: TGTGCCAGCAGCTTTCAAGGCAATCAGCCCCAGCATTTT
CDR3aa: CASSFQGNQPQHF

d_gene: TRBD2
j_gene: TRBJ2-3
v_gene: TRBV29-1
abundance: NA
CDR3nt: TGCAGCGTTGTGGGGGGGTCAGATACGCAGTATTTT
CDR3aa: CSVVGGSDTQYF

d_gene: NA
j_gene: TRBJ2-2
v_gene: TRBV24-1
abundance: NA
CDR3nt: TGTGCCACCAGTAGAGAAGCGGGCACCGGGGAGCTGTTTTTT
CDR3aa: CATSREAGTGELFF

d_gene: TRBD2
j_gene: TRBJ2-1
v_gene: TRBV7-3
abundance: NA
CDR3nt: TGTGCCAGCAGCTCTCTTGGGGGGGCCTACAATGAGCAGTTCTTC
CDR3aa: CASSSLGGAYNEQFF

d_gene: NA
j_gene: TRBJ1-2
v_gene: TRBV27
abundance: once
CDR3nt: TGTGCCAGCAGTAGAAGCAGCCTACTCTATGGCTACACCTTC
CDR3aa: CASSRSSLLYGYTF